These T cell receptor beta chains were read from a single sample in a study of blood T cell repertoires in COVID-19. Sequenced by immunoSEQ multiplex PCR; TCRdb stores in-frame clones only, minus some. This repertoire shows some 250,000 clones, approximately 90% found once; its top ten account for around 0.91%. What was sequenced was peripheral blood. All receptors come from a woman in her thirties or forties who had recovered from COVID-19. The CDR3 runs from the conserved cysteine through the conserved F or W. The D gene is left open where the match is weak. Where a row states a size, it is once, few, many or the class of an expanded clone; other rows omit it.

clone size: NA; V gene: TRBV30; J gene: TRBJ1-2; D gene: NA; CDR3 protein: CAWLGAAGYTF; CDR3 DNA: TGTGCCTGGTTGGGGGCAGCTGGCTACACCTTC
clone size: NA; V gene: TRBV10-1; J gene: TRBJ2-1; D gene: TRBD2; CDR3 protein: CASSEDPGTSRFF; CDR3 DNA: TGCGCCAGCAGTGAGGACCCCGGGACTAGCCGTTTCTTC
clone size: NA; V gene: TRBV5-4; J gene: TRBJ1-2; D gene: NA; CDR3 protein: CASSRGADYQANYGYTF; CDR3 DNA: TGTGCCAGCAGCCGGGGGGCCGACTATCAAGCTAACTATGGCTACACCTTC
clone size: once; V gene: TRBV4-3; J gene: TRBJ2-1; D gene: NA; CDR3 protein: CASSQDPSGSSYNEQFF; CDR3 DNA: TGCGCCAGCAGCCAAGATCCCTCCGGGAGTTCCTACAATGAGCAGTTCTTC
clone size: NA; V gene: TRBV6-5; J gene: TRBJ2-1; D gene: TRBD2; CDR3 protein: CASSRTSGGPNEQFF; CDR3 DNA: TGTGCCAGCAGCCGGACTAGCGGCGGGCCCAATGAGCAGTTCTTC
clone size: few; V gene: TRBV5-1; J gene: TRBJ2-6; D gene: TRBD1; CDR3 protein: CASSDRGGGANVLTF; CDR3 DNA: TGCGCCAGCAGTGACAGGGGTGGTGGGGCCAACGTCCTGACTTTC
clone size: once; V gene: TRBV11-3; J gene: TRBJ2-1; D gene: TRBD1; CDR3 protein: CASSNRGQREQFF; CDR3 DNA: TGTGCCAGCAGCAACAGGGGGCAACGGGAGCAGTTCTTC
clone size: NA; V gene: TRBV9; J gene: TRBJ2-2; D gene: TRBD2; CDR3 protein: CASSVGTSGRWNTGELFF; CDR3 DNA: TGTGCCAGCAGCGTAGGGACTAGCGGGAGGTGGAACACCGGGGAGCTGTTTTTT
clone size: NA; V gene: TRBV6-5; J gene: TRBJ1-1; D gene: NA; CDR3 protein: CASSYTQGWGNTEAFF; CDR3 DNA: TGTGCCAGCAGTTACACCCAGGGATGGGGGAACACTGAAGCTTTCTTT
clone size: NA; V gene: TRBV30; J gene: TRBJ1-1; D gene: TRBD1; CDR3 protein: CAWNWGQGYTEAFF; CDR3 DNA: TGTGCCTGGAATTGGGGACAGGGGTACACTGAAGCTTTCTTT
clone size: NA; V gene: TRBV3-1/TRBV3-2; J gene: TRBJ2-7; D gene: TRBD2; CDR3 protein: CASSQRGEDEQYF; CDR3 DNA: TGTGCCAGCAGCCAGCGGGGGGAGGACGAGCAGTACTTC
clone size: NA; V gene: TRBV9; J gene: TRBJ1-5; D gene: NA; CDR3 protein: CASSLGGDLSNQPQHF; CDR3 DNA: TGTGCCAGCAGCCTCGGGGGGGACCTCAGCAATCAGCCCCAGCATTTT
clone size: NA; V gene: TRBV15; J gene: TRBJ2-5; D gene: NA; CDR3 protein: CATSRGPPGETQYF; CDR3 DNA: TGTGCCACCAGCAGAGGTCCCCCCGGGGAGACCCAGTACTTC
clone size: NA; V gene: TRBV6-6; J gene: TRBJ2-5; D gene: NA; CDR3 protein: CASGPQVETQYF; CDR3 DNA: TGTGCCAGCGGCCCCCAGGTCGAGACCCAGTACTTC
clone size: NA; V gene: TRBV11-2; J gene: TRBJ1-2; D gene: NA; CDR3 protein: CASSLLARADGYTF; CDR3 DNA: TGTGCCAGCAGCTTACTCGCCAGGGCTGATGGCTACACCTTC
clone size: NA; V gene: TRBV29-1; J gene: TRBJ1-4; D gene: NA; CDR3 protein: CSVVWVLGEKLFF; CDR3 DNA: TGCAGCGTTGTTTGGGTGCTCGGGGAAAAACTGTTTTTT
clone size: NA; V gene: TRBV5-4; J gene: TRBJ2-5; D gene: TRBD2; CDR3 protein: CASSSGTSALDRGETQYF; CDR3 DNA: TGTGCCAGCAGCTCCGGGACTAGCGCACTCGATCGGGGAGAGACCCAGTACTTC
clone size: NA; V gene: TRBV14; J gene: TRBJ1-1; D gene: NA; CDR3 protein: CASRTGLPNTEAFF; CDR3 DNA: TGTGCCAGCCGGACTGGACTTCCGAACACTGAAGCTTTCTTT
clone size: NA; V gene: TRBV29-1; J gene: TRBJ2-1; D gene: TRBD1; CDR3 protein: CSVEGDRAPRQFF; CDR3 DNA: TGCAGCGTTGAGGGGGACAGGGCCCCGCGGCAGTTCTTC
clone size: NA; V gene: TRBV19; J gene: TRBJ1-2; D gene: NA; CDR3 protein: CASRPRPGVGYGYTF; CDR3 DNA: TGTGCCAGTCGGCCCCGGCCAGGGGTCGGCTATGGCTACACCTTC
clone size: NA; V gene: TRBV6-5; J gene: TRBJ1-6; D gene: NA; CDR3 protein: CASRGQGTSSPLHF; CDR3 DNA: TGTGCCAGCAGGGGGCAGGGAACCTCATCACCCCTCCACTTT
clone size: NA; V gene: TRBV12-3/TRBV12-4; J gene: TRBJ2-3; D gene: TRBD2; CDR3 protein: CASSFAGGPSF; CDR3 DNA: TGTGCCAGCAGTTTCGCGGGAGGGCCCTCCTTT
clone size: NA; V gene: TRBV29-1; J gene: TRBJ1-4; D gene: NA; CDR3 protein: CSVRPVGNEKLFF; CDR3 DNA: TGCAGCGTCCGCCCCGTCGGTAATGAAAAACTGTTTTTT
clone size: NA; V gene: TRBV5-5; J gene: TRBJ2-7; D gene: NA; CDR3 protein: CASSPPGGMGLYEQYF; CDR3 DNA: TGTGCCAGCAGCCCCCCTGGGGGGATGGGCCTCTACGAGCAGTACTTC
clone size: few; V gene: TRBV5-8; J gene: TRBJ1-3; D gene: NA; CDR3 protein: CASSLASSGNTIYF; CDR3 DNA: TGTGCCAGCAGCTTGGCGTCCTCTGGAAACACCATATATTTT
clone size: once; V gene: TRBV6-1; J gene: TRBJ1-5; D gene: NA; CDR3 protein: CASSDVAGNFNPQHF; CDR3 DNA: TGTGCCAGCAGTGACGTGGCAGGCAACTTCAATCCCCAGCATTTT
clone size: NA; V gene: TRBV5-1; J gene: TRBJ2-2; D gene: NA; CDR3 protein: CASRLLLETGELFF; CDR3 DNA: TGCGCCAGCAGACTGCTCCTAGAAACCGGGGAGCTGTTTTTT
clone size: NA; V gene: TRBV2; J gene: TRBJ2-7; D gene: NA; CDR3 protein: CASRGGGSSYEQYF; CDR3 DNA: TGTGCCAGCAGGGGAGGGGGGAGCTCCTACGAGCAGTACTTC
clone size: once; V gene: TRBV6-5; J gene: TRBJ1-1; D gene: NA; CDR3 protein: CALNSPTGEAFF; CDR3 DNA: TGTGCCCTAAACAGCCCCACGGGGGAAGCTTTCTTT
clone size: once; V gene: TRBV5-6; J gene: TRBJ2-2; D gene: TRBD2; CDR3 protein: CASSTRGGLARTGELFF; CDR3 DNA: TGTGCCAGCAGCACCCGGGGGGGACTAGCGCGCACCGGGGAGCTGTTTTTT
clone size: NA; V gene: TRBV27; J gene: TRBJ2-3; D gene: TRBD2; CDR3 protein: CASSPYSGRGADTQYF; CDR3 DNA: TGTGCCAGCAGTCCCTACAGCGGGAGAGGAGCAGATACGCAGTATTTT
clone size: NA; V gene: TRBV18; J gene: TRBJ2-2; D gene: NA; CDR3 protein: CASSPDITIRITGELFF; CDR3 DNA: TGTGCCAGCTCACCTGACATAACGATACGGATCACCGGGGAGCTGTTTTTT
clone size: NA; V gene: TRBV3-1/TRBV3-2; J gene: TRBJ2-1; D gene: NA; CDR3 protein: CASSQAGVRGYNEQFF; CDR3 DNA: TGTGCCAGCAGCCAAGCTGGAGTGCGCGGATACAATGAGCAGTTCTTC
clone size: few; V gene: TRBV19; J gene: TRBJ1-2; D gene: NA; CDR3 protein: CASTPRGRDTYGYTF; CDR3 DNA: TGTGCCAGTACCCCCCGGGGCAGGGACACCTATGGCTACACCTTC
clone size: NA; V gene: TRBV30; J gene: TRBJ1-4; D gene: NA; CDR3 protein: CAWSVAQWNEKLFF; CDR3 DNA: TGTGCCTGGAGTGTGGCCCAATGGAATGAAAAACTGTTTTTT
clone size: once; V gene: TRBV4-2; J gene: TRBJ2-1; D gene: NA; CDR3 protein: CASSQSLAYNEQFF; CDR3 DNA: TGTGCCAGCAGCCAGAGCCTGGCCTACAATGAGCAGTTCTTC
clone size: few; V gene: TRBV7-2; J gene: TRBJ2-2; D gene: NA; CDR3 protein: CASSPRRGGELFF; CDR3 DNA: TGTGCCAGCAGCCCCAGGCGAGGGGGGGAGCTGTTTTTT
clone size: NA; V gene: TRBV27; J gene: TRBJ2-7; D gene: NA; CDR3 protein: CASSTIALDYEQYF; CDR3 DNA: TGTGCCAGCAGTACAATAGCTTTGGACTACGAGCAGTACTTC
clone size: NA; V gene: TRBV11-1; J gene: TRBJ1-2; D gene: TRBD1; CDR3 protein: CASSLQGDYGYTF; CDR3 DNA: TGTGCCAGCAGCTTACAGGGGGACTATGGCTACACCTTC
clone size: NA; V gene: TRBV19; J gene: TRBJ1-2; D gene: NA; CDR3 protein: CASSIGSQGRSGYTF; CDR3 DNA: TGTGCCAGTAGTATAGGTTCTCAGGGCCGATCCGGCTACACCTTC
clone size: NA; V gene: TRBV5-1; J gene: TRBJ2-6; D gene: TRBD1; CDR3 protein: CASSWDRLSGANVLTF; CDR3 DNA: TGCGCCAGCAGCTGGGACAGGCTCTCTGGGGCCAACGTCCTGACTTTC
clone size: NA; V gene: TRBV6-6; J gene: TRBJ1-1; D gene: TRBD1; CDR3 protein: CASSPTGTVEAFF; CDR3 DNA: TGTGCCAGCAGCCCAACCGGGACAGTTGAAGCTTTCTTT
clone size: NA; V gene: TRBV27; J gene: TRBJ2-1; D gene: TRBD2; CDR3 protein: CASSLTASGKGEQFF; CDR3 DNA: TGTGCCAGCAGTTTAACTGCTAGCGGCAAGGGCGAGCAGTTCTTC
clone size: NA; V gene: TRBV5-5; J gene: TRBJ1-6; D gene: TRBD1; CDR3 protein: CASSPRTGDYNSPLHF; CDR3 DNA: TGTGCCAGCAGCCCACGGACAGGGGACTATAATTCACCCCTCCACTTT
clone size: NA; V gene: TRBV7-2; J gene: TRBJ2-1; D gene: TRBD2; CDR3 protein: CASSLKGYREGRYNEQFF; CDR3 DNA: TGTGCCAGCAGCTTAAAGGGCTACCGGGAGGGCCGGTACAATGAGCAGTTCTTC
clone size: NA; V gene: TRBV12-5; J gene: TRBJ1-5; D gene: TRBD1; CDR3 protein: CASGLVQGGAGGNQPQHF; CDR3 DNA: TGTGCTAGTGGTTTGGTACAGGGGGGGGCAGGGGGCAATCAGCCCCAGCATTTT
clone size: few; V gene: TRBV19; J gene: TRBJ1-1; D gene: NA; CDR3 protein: CASTWRQSQNTEAFF; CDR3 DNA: TGTGCCAGTACCTGGAGACAGAGTCAGAACACTGAAGCTTTCTTT